Shown below are 7 T cell receptor beta chains from a single sample sequenced in a study of response to subunit inactivated influenza vaccine. TCRdb analysed the RT-PCR reads with MiXCR anew, one entry per CDR3 protein. The sample has roughly 500,000 distinct CDR3 sequences, roughly 25% seen once. These same records also appear under a second study, on T cells expressing NK-cell markers. That paper adds: 5'RACE template switching with UMIs produced the TCR beta cDNA.

Material: CD4+ T cells sorted from PBMCs, obtained 11 to 12 days after vaccination. These receptors were taken from a man aged 50 to 59 who received an inactivated influenza vaccine.

The table lists this clonotype with a few counts. CDR3 bases: TGTGCCAGCAGTTCCACCGGGCTTCCTAACTATGGCTACACCTTC. It yields the protein CASSSTGLPNYGYTF. This chain links TRBV12-3 or TRBV12-4 with TRBJ1-2; no clear D gene. Trimming stripped 4 bases from V and 0 bases from J, with 12 bases between. This CDR3 has 15 amino acids.

This clonotype came up many times. The chain carries TRBV12-3 or TRBV12-4 and TRBJ1-2, with 8 bases aligning to TRBD1. This CDR3 contains 14 residues. Germline trimming cut 3 bases from V and 4 bases from J; bases unmatched to any gene: 4. CDR3 bases: TGTGCCAGCAGTTTTAATACAGGGGGCTATGGCTACACCTTC. Amino acids: CASSFNTGGYGYTF.

Only a few counts were recorded for this clonotype. The rearrangement joins TRBV5-1 to TRBJ2-1; 14 nucleotides match TRBD2. The CDR3 sequence is 20 residues long. V dropped 4 bases and J dropped 6; count of bases not matched to a gene: 18. In germline, CDR1 is SGHRS, CDR2 YFSETQ. Here the CDR3 DNA reads TGCGCCAGCAGCCCCGGGACTAGCGGGAGTGGTTGGTGGGTCTTCAATGAGCAGTTCTTC. It codes for CASSPGTSGSGWWVFNEQFF.

This clonotype occurred a few times. V and J are TRBV20-1 and TRBJ2-5; no definite D call. The CDR3 runs to 11 residues. V lost 3 bases to trimming and J lost 5 bases, with 7 bases between them. Germline V gene sequence: CDR1 DFQATT, CDR2 SNEGSKA (reference sequence). The CDR3 DNA follows: TGCAGTGCTAGGCTGACCGAGACCCAGTACTTC. It codes for CSARLTETQYF.

The chain couples TRBV5-1 to TRBJ2-1, with 9 nucleotides matching TRBD1. Germline CDR1 is SGHRS and CDR2 is YFSETQ. The CDR3 has 14 residues. V was pared by 0 bases and J by 8 bases, with 3 bases of the junction left unmatched. The CDR3 sequence is CASSLDRGLDEQFF. CDR3 coding DNA: TGCGCCAGCAGCTTGGACAGGGGGCTCGATGAGCAGTTCTTC. Full variable domain (outside the CDR3, taken from reference TRBV5-1 and TRBJ2-1): KAGVTQTPRYLIKTRGQQVTLSCSPISGHRSVSWYQQTPGQGLQFLFEYFSETQRNKGNFPGRFSGRQFSNSRSEMNVSTLELGDSALYLCASSLDRGLDEQFFGPGTRLTVL.

In this sample, this clonotype turned up a few times. This sequence joins TRBV4-3 and TRBJ2-1; D remains unclear. Germline CDR1 LGHNA, CDR2 YSLEER. This CDR3 is built from 16 residues. Trimming took 3 bases from V and 8 from J, leaving 20 bases between them. CDR3: CASSQDPGKRWDEQFF. Here the CDR3 DNA reads TGCGCCAGCAGCCAGGATCCGGGTAAAAGATGGGATGAGCAGTTCTTC.

V is TRBV28 and J is TRBJ2-1; D might be TRBD2 (6 bases). Germline V CDR1 and CDR2: MDHEN, SYDVKM. The ends were cut back, 5 bases at V and 10 bases at J, with 18 bases in the middle. This CDR3 has 14 residues. CDR3 coding DNA: TGTGCCAGCAGTCCCACTAGCCGGAGTTCCGAGCAGTTCTTC. The encoded protein is CASSPTSRSSEQFF.